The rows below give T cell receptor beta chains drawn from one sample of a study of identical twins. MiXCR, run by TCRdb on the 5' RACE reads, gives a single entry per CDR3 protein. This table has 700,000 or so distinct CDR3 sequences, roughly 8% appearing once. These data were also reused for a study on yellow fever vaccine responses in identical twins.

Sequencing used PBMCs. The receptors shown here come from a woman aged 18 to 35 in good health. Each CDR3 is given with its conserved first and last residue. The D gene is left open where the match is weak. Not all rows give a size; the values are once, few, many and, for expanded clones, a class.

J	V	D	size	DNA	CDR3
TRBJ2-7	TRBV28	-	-	TGTGCCAGCAGTTCACTCCAAGGGGCGCCGAGGTACGAGCAGTACTTC	CASSSLQGAPRYEQYF
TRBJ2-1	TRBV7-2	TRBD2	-	TGTGCCAGCAGCACCCCGGGACTAGCGGACAATGAGCAGTTCTTC	CASSTPGLADNEQFF
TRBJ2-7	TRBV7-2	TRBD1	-	TGTGCCAGCAAGCTTCTAGGACAGGGCATCAACGAGCAGTACTTC	CASKLLGQGINEQYF
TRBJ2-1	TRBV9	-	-	TGTGCCAGCGGTCCGACGGTGGTATCCTACAATGAGCAGTTCTTC	CASGPTVVSYNEQFF
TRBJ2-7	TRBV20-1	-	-	TGCAGTGCTTTTCCTCCAGGAAAGAGAGGGTACGAGCAGTACTTC	CSAFPPGKRGYEQYF
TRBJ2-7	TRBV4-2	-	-	TGTGCCAGCAGCCAAGAGTCGGTAGGACTCTACGAGCAGTACTTC	CASSQESVGLYEQYF
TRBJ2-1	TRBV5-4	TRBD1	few	TGTGCCAGCAGCTTGGAGGGGGCCTCCTACAATGAGCAGTTCTTC	CASSLEGASYNEQFF
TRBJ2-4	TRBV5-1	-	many	TGCGCCAGCAGCTGGATCATAAAACTAGCCAAAAACATTCAGTACTTC	CASSWIIKLAKNIQYF
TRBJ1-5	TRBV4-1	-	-	TGCGCCAGCAGCCAAGAAGAAGTAACGGAACATCGGCGTCAGCCCCAGCATTTT	CASSQEEVTEHRRQPQHF
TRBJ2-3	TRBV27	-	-	TGTGCCAGCAGTTTAGCCCGGGTGCTACCAGATACGCAGTATTTT	CASSLARVLPDTQYF
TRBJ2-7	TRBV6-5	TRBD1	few	TGTGCCAGCAGTTACTTACACAGGGGGCCGAACGAATACGAGCAGTACTTC	CASSYLHRGPNEYEQYF
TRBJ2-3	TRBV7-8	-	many	TGTGCCAGCAGCTTACTACAGGGACTACCCACAGATACGCAGTATTTT	CASSLLQGLPTDTQYF
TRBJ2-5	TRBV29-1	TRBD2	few	TGCAGCGTCGGGGGGACTAGCGGGAGGGGTAGAGAGACCCAGTACTTC	CSVGGTSGRGRETQYF
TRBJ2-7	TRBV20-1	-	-	TGCAGTGCTCTCAAATCGGACAGCTACGAGCAGTACTTC	CSALKSDSYEQYF
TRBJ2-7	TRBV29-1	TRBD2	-	TGCAGCGCCATAACTAGCGGGAAGTGGGGCGAGCAGTACTTC	CSAITSGKWGEQYF
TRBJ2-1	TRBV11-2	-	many	TGTGCCAGCAGTCAAAACGTCCTCGATGAGCAGTTCTTC	CASSQNVLDEQFF
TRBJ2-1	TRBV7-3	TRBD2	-	TGTGCCAGCAGCTTCGATAGCGGGGGGGCCAGGGTCTTC	CASSFDSGGARVF
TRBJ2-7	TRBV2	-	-	TGTGCCAGCAGTGAGCGAGGGCAGGGTCGCGAGCAGTACTTC	CASSERGQGREQYF
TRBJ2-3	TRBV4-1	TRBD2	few	TGCGCCAGCAGCTCACAAGCTAAGCGGGGGGTCACAGATACGCAGTATTTT	CASSSQAKRGVTDTQYF
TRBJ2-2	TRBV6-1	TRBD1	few	TGTGCCAGCAGCCCAGAGCGGACAGGGATCACCGGGGAGCTGTTTTTT	CASSPERTGITGELFF
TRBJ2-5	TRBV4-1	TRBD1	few	TGCGCCAGCAGGGGACAGGCCTCTGAGACCCAGTACTTC	CASRGQASETQYF
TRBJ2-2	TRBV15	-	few	TGTGCCACCAGCAGAGTTGGCCGGATAGGAAACGGGGAGCTGTTTTTT	CATSRVGRIGNGELFF
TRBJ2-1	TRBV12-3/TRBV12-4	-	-	TGTGCCAGCAGTTACACGGGAGCTGAGCAGTTCTTC	CASSYTGAEQFF